This T cell receptor (beta chain) comes out of a study of CD4 and CD8 cells across lung adenocarcinoma regions (dated by TCRdb to 2017 to 2018). Looking at the study overall: Intratumor heterogeneity of the T cell receptor repertoire was examined by comparing tumor centers with tumor margins.

Only a few counts were recorded for this clonotype. Its antigen target is currently unknown. The input lacks base qualities; no much larger clone sits a single base away. Donors were patients with localized lung adenocarcinoma, a subtype of non-small cell lung cancer. The samples were taken from the margins of localized lung adenocarcinomas. CD4+ T cells from tumor tissue were profiled separately from CD8+ T cells for TCR repertoire analysis. Receptor libraries were prepared by PCR. TCRdb lists the instrument as HiSeq X Ten. TCRdb ran its own pipeline on the public reads, namely fastp trimming at Q25 and MiXCR clone calling, and kept in-frame beta chains. Every entry covers one CDR3 protein and lists the most common genes and DNA from its rows. This sample is represented by around 4,500 distinct CDR3 sequences; about 49% of them were singletons. 12% to 15% of the sample is held by the ten biggest clonotypes.

V is shortened by 6 bases, J by 5 bases, and the region joining them spans 14 bases. In the germline V gene, CDR1 corresponds to MNHNS and CDR2 to SASEGT. From its cysteine to its phenylalanine, the CDR3 spans 15 amino acids. The retained sequence is limited to the CDR3, 45 bases, with the frame set at the first base. The material sequenced was CD4+ T cells from the margin of a lung tumor. In the paper's terms, the cell subset or site label means: tumor margin region. The chain is encoded by TRBV6-1 joined to TRBJ1-6; TRBD1 could be the D gene, as 6 bases match. The TCR sequence derives from a female donor with lung adenocarcinoma. The CD4 and CD8 labels of this study may be unreliable. The CDR3: CASRPQGHNNSPLHF. The sequenced DNA: TGTGCCAGCAGGCCCCAGGGGCACAATAATTCACCCCTCCACTTT.